Shown below are 11 T cell receptor beta chains from a single sample sequenced in a study of T cells in Graves' hyperthyroidism and ophthalmopathy. Regions amplified from RNA transcripts were the TCR beta CDR3 regions. Carried out on the TCR CDR3, a first-round RT-PCR used the HTBI primer set. TCRdb re-derived calls from the multiplex PCR reads in MiXCR, one entry per CDR3 protein. The sample holds hundreds of thousands of distinct CDR3 sequences; 22% are singletons and the top ten take approximately 60%. Sequenced: blood. The receptors were gathered from a man aged 25-45 years with Graves' ophthalmopathy.

The chain employs TRBV20-1 and TRBJ1-6, with no clear D. In germline, CDR1 is DFQATT, CDR2 SNEGSKA (reference sequence). The V end was cut by 5 bases, the J end by 10 bases, with 18 bases between. The CDR3 is made up of 14 amino acids. The CDR3 region is CSASKGPLESPLHF. The DNA of the CDR3 is TGCAGTGCTTCAAAAGGCCCATTGGAGTCACCCCTCCACTTT.

This chain joins TRBV9 and TRBJ1-2; perhaps TRBD1 as D (6 bases). The length of the CDR3 is 16 residues. Germline CDR1 reads SGDLS; CDR2 reads YYNGEE. V gave up 4 bases and J gave up 5 bases, with 21 bases separating them. The CDR3 DNA follows: TGTGCCAGCAGCTCCACTGGCGGGGGCCCTGTATATGGCTACACCTTC. Amino acids: CASSSTGGGPVYGYTF. Full variable domain (outside the CDR3, taken from reference TRBV9 and TRBJ1-2): DSGVTQTPKHLITATGQRVTLRCSPRSGDLSVYWYQQSLDQGLQFLIQYYNGEERAKGNILERFSAQQFPDLHSELNLSSLELGDSALYFCASSSTGGGPVYGYTFGSGTRLTVV.

This chain links TRBV3-1 with TRBJ2-3, with 8 bases that match TRBD2. This CDR3 spans 15 amino acids. Unmatched junction bases numbered 6, after V lost 4 bases and J lost 3 bases. CDR1 and CDR2 (germline): LGHDT, YNNKEL (reference sequence). This CDR3 reads CASSPTSGATDTQYF. Here the CDR3 DNA reads TGTGCCAGCAGCCCCACTAGCGGAGCTACAGATACGCAGTATTTT.

A few counts support this clonotype. The chain combines TRBV27 with TRBJ2-5, with 7 bases matching TRBD1. The CDR3 is 15 residues long. V dropped 3 bases and J dropped 5; count of bases not matched to a gene: 9. Germline V gene data show CDR1 as MNHEY and CDR2 as SMNVEV (reference sequence). The chain's CDR3 is CASSFSGQVEETQYF. As DNA, the CDR3 is TGTGCCAGCAGTTTTTCTGGACAGGTGGAGGAGACCCAGTACTTC.

The chain links TRBV7-9 to TRBJ2-7; the D is unclear. Germline CDR1 and CDR2: SEHNR and FQNEAQ (reference sequence). This CDR3 has 13 amino acids. Trimming removed 5 bases at V and 1 base at J, with 9 bases between. In nucleotides, the CDR3 is TGTGCCAGCAGCAAGCAGGTTTCCTACGAGCAGTACTTC. Protein: CASSKQVSYEQYF.

This clonotype was found many times. J is TRBJ2-2 and V is TRBV7-2; the D gene is possibly TRBD1 (6 bases). The CDR3 extends over 15 amino acids. Germline loops: CDR1 SGHTA, CDR2 FQGNSA. V dropped 3 bases and J dropped 0 bases, with 8 bases sitting between them. CDR3 in amino acids: CASSFRTANTGELFF. The CDR3 DNA is TGTGCCAGCAGCTTTCGGACAGCGAACACCGGGGAGCTGTTTTTT.

This clonotype has a count of ten or more. The chain combines TRBV20-1 with TRBJ2-1; a weak D match, TRBD2 (6 bases). V was clipped by 3 bases and J by 3 bases, with 15 bases between them. CDR3 size: 15 residues. The germline CDR1 and CDR2 sequences are DFQATT and SNEGSKA (reference sequence). CDR3 sequence (DNA): TGCAGTGCTAGTTTTGGCGGGATCGACTACAATGAGCAGTTCTTC. Amino acid sequence: CSASFGGIDYNEQFF.

The table lists this clonotype with a count of one. The rearrangement uses TRBV19 and TRBJ2-7, with no clear D. CDR3 size: 15 residues. Trimming took off 1 base at V and 0 bases at J, with 10 bases between the two ends. CDR1 is LNHDA and CDR2 is SQIVND in the germline V gene (reference sequence). CDR3 region: CASSIGPTSSYEQYF. For the CDR3, the DNA is TGTGCCAGTAGTATAGGTCCTACCTCCTCCTACGAGCAGTACTTC.

The chain couples TRBV18 to TRBJ2-7, with unresolved D. The CDR3 runs 11 residues. The V gene's germline CDR1 is KGHSH and CDR2 LQKENI. Trimming cost V 3 bases and J 5 bases, with 5 bases left between them. CDR3 sequence reads: CASSPKDEQYF. The CDR3 bases are TGTGCCAGCTCACCGAAGGACGAGCAGTACTTC.

J is TRBJ2-4 and V is TRBV20-1; D is unresolved. The CDR3 loop spans 13 amino acids. Looked up from germline, CDR1 is DFQATT and CDR2 is SNEGSKA (reference sequence). Between the trimmed V and J ends, which lost 5 bases and 0 bases, there was a span of 8 bases. The CDR3 DNA reads as TGCAGTGCTCCAATCCTAGCCAAAAACATTCAGTACTTC. Translating gives CSAPILAKNIQYF.

The chain couples TRBV19 to TRBJ2-7, with D possibly TRBD2 on 6 matching bases. Germline lookup yields CDR1 LNHDA and CDR2 SQIVND (reference sequence). There are 12 residues in the CDR3. Trimming took 5 bases from V and 6 from J, leaving 11 bases between them. The CDR3 DNA reads as TGTGCCAGTAGTTACGGGAGAGGCGAGCAGTACTTC. Its translation is CASSYGRGEQYF.